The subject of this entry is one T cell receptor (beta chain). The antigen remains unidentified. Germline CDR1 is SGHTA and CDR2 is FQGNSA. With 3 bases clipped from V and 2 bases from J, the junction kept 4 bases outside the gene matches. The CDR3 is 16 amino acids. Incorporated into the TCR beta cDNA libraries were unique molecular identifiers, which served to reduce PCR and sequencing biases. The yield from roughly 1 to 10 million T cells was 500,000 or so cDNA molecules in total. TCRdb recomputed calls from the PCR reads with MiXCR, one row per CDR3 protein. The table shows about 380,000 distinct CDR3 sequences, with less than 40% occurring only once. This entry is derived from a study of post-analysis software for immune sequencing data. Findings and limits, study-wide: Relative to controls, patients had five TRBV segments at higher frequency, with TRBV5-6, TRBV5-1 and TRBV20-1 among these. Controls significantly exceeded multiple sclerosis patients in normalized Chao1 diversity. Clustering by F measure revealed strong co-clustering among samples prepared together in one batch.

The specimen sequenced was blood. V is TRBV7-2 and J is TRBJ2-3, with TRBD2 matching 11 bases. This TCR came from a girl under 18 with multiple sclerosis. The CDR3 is CASSFSGGANTDTQYF. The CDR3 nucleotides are TGTGCCAGCAGCTTTAGCGGGGGGGCGAACACAGATACGCAGTATTTT.